What follows are 10 T cell receptor beta chains derived from one specimen sequenced in a study of blood T cells in healthy people across ages. With a J-beta primer mix and a sample-barcoded 5' primer, a second PCR ran about 6 to 11 cycles. TCRdb passed the 5' RACE reads through MiXCR, listing each CDR3 protein once. The repertoire holds roughly 830,000 distinct CDR3 sequences, with less than 80% as singletons. Input material: blood. The receptors originated from a man aged 25-40 years in good health.

The chain links TRBV11-2 to TRBJ2-1; 12 bases match TRBD2. Germline V CDR1 and CDR2: SGHAT, FQNNGV. V lost 5 bases to trimming and J lost 7 bases; unmatched junction nucleotides: 12. The CDR3 totals 17 residues. The CDR3 is CASSPLAGGLISNEQFF. Here the CDR3 DNA reads TGTGCCAGCAGCCCTCTAGCGGGAGGGCTTATTTCGAATGAGCAGTTCTTC.

A single count supports this clonotype. CDR3 bases: TGTGCCAGCTCACCAGGCGGGGGCTCGGCCAAAAACATTCAGTACTTC. This gives the protein CASSPGGGSAKNIQYF. This sequence joins TRBV18 and TRBJ2-4; a weak D match, TRBD2 (7 bases). The CDR3 loop spans 16 amino acids. CDR1 is KGHSH and CDR2 is LQKENI in the germline V gene. Trimming took off 2 bases at V and 1 base at J, with 12 bases between the two ends.

The gene calls are TRBV6-5 and TRBJ2-7, with D possibly being TRBD1 (6 bases). The V gene's germline CDR1 is MNHEY and CDR2 SVGAGI. CDR3 size: 15 residues. V was pared by 0 bases and J by 2 bases, with 11 bases between. DNA for the CDR3: TGTGCCAGCAGTTACTCACGGACAGCGACCTACGAGCAGTACTTC. It is translated as CASSYSRTATYEQYF.

The chain couples TRBV4-3 to TRBJ1-5; 12 nucleotides match TRBD1. Germline V gene sequence: CDR1 LGHNA, CDR2 YSLEER. J was trimmed by 1 base and V by 4 bases; bases with no gene match: 5. CDR3 length: 17 residues. The CDR3 sequence: CASSPGTGGLSNQPQHF. CDR3 coding DNA: TGCGCCAGCAGCCCCGGGACAGGGGGCCTGAGCAATCAGCCCCAGCATTTT.

This clonotype was observed a few times. The chain couples TRBV7-9 to TRBJ2-7, with 8 positions matching TRBD1. Germline trimming cut 2 bases from V and 1 base from J; bases unmatched to any gene: 10. Germline lookup yields CDR1 SEHNR and CDR2 FQNEAQ (reference sequence). The CDR3 is 17 amino acids. The CDR3 spells CASSLLSGGFKSYEQYF. CDR3 nucleotides: TGTGCCAGCAGCTTACTTTCAGGGGGCTTCAAATCCTACGAGCAGTACTTC.

The CDR3 region has the DNA TGTGCCAGCAGCCTTAACGGGGGCCCTTACAATGAGCAGTTCTTC. Encoded protein: CASSLNGGPYNEQFF. The chain joins TRBV7-9 to TRBJ2-1, with D perhaps assigned TRBD1 or TRBD2 (6 bases each). Per the germline V gene, CDR1 is SEHNR and CDR2 is FQNEAQ (reference sequence). The length of the CDR3 is 15 residues. V was pared by 5 bases and J by 4 bases, with 15 bases between.

This chain uses TRBV5-1 with TRBJ2-1, with 7 positions matching TRBD1. Germline assignment: CDR1 SGHRS and CDR2 YFSETQ. V trimming: 6 bases; J trimming: 7 bases; junction bases outside the gene matches: 10. The CDR3 totals 14 residues. In DNA form, the CDR3 reads TGCGCCAGCAACAGGGGACAGCTAACTAATGAGCAGTTCTTC. Encoded protein: CASNRGQLTNEQFF. Using reference TRBV5-1 and TRBJ2-1 for the parts outside the CDR3, the full variable domain is KAGVTQTPRYLIKTRGQQVTLSCSPISGHRSVSWYQQTPGQGLQFLFEYFSETQRNKGNFPGRFSGRQFSNSRSEMNVSTLELGDSALYLCASNRGQLTNEQFFGPGTRLTVL.

The chain combines TRBV11-2 with TRBJ2-7; D is unclear. The CDR3 is 14 residues long. Germline loops: CDR1 SGHAT, CDR2 FQNNGV. The germline V and J ends were trimmed by 1 base and 7 bases, with 14 bases remaining between them. CDR3 region: CASSLGVEGREQYF. In nucleotides, the CDR3 is TGTGCCAGCAGCTTAGGAGTTGAAGGGCGGGAGCAGTACTTC.

This chain links TRBV20-1 with TRBJ2-3; D may be TRBD2 (5 bases). This CDR3 contains 14 residues. Per the germline V gene, CDR1 is DFQATT and CDR2 is SNEGSKA (reference sequence). V was trimmed by 1 base and J by 2 bases, leaving 10 bases between them. In DNA form, the CDR3 reads TGCAGTGCTAGAGCCGAGGGCTACACAGATACGCAGTATTTT. Translating it yields CSARAEGYTDTQYF.

The table lists this clonotype with a few counts. The rearrangement links TRBV4-3 to TRBJ2-4, with 8 nucleotides matching TRBD1. The better agreement between TRBJ2-7 and the DNA end casts doubt on the J call. The CDR3 is 14 amino acids. Germline V gene data show CDR1 as LGHNA and CDR2 as YSLEER. The CDR3 region has the DNA TGCGCCAGCAGCCAAGGGACAGGGTTTGGCGAGCAGTACTTC. It is translated as CASSQGTGFGEQYF.